The text below deals with one TCR beta chain. This entry belongs to a study of blood T cell repertoires in COVID-19. Study in general: COVID-19 samples, acute and convalescent, were from the United States, Italy and Spain. In each case, the material was cDNA or gDNA derived from T cells, B-cell-depleted T cells, or PBMCs.

The data were produced by immunoSEQ multiplex PCR, yet TCRdb's version contains in-frame clones alone and is incomplete. The table shows some 300,000 clones, with just under 90% occurring only once. Enrolled through a virtual design, the participants were between 18 and 89 years of age and came from 24 US areas. Which cohort a participant joined came from the clinical history participants gave. Germline CDR1 reads LGHDT; CDR2 reads YNNKEL (reference sequence). The CDR3 is 12 residues long. Deletions cut 1 base from V and 11 bases from J, with 9 bases between. The receptor was isolated from a woman aged 30 to 39 who had recovered from COVID-19. V and J are TRBV3-1 (or the pseudogene TRBV3-2) and TRBJ2-1; D gene uncertain. Sequencing was done on a sample of PBMCs or T cells enriched from blood (not recorded which). The CDR3 coding sequence is TGTGCCAGCAGCCAAGCGGGTACCCAGCAGTTCTTC. It translates to CASSQAGTQQFF.